This is a list of T cell receptor beta chains from one sample in a study of technical replicates of blood from several donors. Data came from immunoSEQ multiplex PCR; TCRdb stores just in-frame clones and leaves some out. Of about 98,000 clones listed, 90% to 96% are singletons. Source material: T cells isolated from PBMCs. Receptors originate from a human donor in good health. Both conserved end residues are part of each CDR3. The order of the fields is J gene, V gene, clone size, D gene, CDR3 DNA, CDR3 protein. A D gene is named only where the DNA matches it firmly. The size entry is marked missing in some rows and otherwise reads once, few, many or a size class.

>TRBJ1-1|TRBV19|-|-
TGTGCCAGTAGTAGTCAGGGGTTTAAAACTGAAGCTTTCTTT
CASSSQGFKTEAFF
>TRBJ2-5|TRBV18|-|TRBD1
TGTGCCAGCTCACCGGGACAGACCCAAGAGACCCAGTACTTC
CASSPGQTQETQYF
>TRBJ1-1|TRBV29-1|many|TRBD1
TGCAGCGTGGAACAGGGGTTGAACACTGAAGCTTTCTTT
CSVEQGLNTEAFF
>TRBJ1-5|TRBV5-1|-|-
TGCGCCAGCAGCCCCGGGACATTTAGCAATCAGCCCCAGCATTTT
CASSPGTFSNQPQHF
>TRBJ2-1|TRBV7-3|-|-
TGTGCCAGCAGCTTAACGTTAGGGGGCAATGAGCAGTTCTTC
CASSLTLGGNEQFF
>TRBJ2-3|TRBV6-5|-|-
TGTGCCAGCAGTTATTGGGCCTTTACAGATACGCAGTATTTT
CASSYWAFTDTQYF
>TRBJ2-2|TRBV5-1|-|-
TGCGCCAGCAGCTTGGGACAGCCTTCTGTGGGGGGGGAGCTGTTTTTT
CASSLGQPSVGGELFF
>TRBJ2-1|TRBV7-7|-|TRBD1
TGTGCTAGCAGCTTAGCCCGGGACAGGGGATACAATGAGCAGTTCTTC
CASSLARDRGYNEQFF
>TRBJ2-1|TRBV19|once|TRBD2
TGTGCCAGTAGTCATAGCGGGAGGGCCCTCAATGAGCAGTTCTTC
CASSHSGRALNEQFF
>TRBJ1-5|TRBV9|-|TRBD1
TGTGCCAGCAGCGTAGAGAGACAGGGGGCCTTTAGCAATCAGCCCCAGCATTTT
CASSVERQGAFSNQPQHF
>TRBJ2-3|TRBV2|-|-
TGTGCCAGCAGTGAGGTGGGAGTCGGTAGCACAGATACGCAGTATTTT
CASSEVGVGSTDTQYF
>TRBJ1-5|TRBV7-6|-|TRBD1
TGTGCCAGCAGCTTCCGGGACAGGGACAATCAGCCCCAGCATTTT
CASSFRDRDNQPQHF
>TRBJ1-2|TRBV7-9|-|-
TGTGCCAGCAGCTCAAACCTGGCCCAGGGGATAGACTATGGCTACACCTTC
CASSSNLAQGIDYGYTF
>TRBJ1-5|TRBV6-5|once|-
TGTGCCAGCAGTATAACAGGGACCAATCAGCCCCAGCATTTT
CASSITGTNQPQHF
>TRBJ2-3|TRBV5-1|-|-
TGCGCCAGCAGCTTGGGTGAGGATACGCAGTATTTT
CASSLGEDTQYF
>TRBJ2-7|TRBV28|-|TRBD2
TGTGCCAGCAGGACTAGCGGTTCCTACGAGCAGTACTTC
CASRTSGSYEQYF
>TRBJ2-3|TRBV5-1|once|TRBD2
TGCGCCAGCAGCTTGGCCCTAACTAGCGGGCGCACAGATACGCAGTATTTT
CASSLALTSGRTDTQYF
>TRBJ2-1|TRBV6-5|-|TRBD1
TGTGCCAGCAGGACAGGGGACAATGAGCAGTTCTTC
CASRTGDNEQFF
>TRBJ1-2|TRBV6-5|-|TRBD1
TGTGCCAGCACCAAACGCGACAGGGGGTTTGGCTACACCTTC
CASTKRDRGFGYTF
>TRBJ1-2|TRBV11-2|-|-
TGTGCCAGCAGCTTAGCGGACACCTACTATGGCTACACCTTC
CASSLADTYYGYTF
>TRBJ1-3|TRBV18|-|-
TGTGCCAGCTCACCAGACAACTCTGGAAACACCATATATTTT
CASSPDNSGNTIYF
>TRBJ2-7|TRBV2|-|TRBD2
TGTGCCAGCAGTGAGACTGTACATTGGGGGCGGGAGGGATACGAGCAGTACTTC
CASSETVHWGREGYEQYF
>TRBJ2-5|TRBV18|-|-
TGTGCCAGCTCACCACCCGGGAACCCCCAAGAGACCCAGTACTTC
CASSPPGNPQETQYF
>TRBJ2-7|TRBV5-1|-|-
TGCGCCAGTCAGGGCGCCTACGAGCAGTACTTC
CASQGAYEQYF
>TRBJ2-5|TRBV4-1|-|TRBD2
TGCGCCAGCAGCGGACTAGCGGGAGTAGGGGGAGAGACCCAGTACTTC
CASSGLAGVGGETQYF
>TRBJ2-2|TRBV4-1|-|-
TGCGCCAGCAGCCCGGCGGGTCGGAACACCGGGGAGCTGTTTTTT
CASSPAGRNTGELFF
>TRBJ1-5|TRBV5-4|-|TRBD1
TGTGCCAGCAGCGGCGGGACAGCTAGTCCTCAGCCCCAGCATTTT
CASSGGTASPQPQHF
>TRBJ1-5|TRBV18|-|-
TGTGCCAGCTCACCACCCGGCGGCAAACAGCCCCAGCATTTT
CASSPPGGKQPQHF
>TRBJ2-7|TRBV29-1|-|-
TGCAGCGTCGGAGGGGACTACGAGCAGTACTTC
CSVGGDYEQYF
>TRBJ2-2|TRBV9|-|TRBD1
TGTGCCAGCAGCCTCCGTCCGACCTTTCCCGGGACAGGCCTCTCCGGGGAGCTGTTTTTT
CASSLRPTFPGTGLSGELFF
>TRBJ2-7|TRBV6-5|once|-
TGTGCCAGCAGGGGGACATTACATCGCTACGAGCAGTACTTC
CASRGTLHRYEQYF
>TRBJ1-1|TRBV10-1|-|TRBD1
TGCGCCAGTCGACAGGGCCCGAACACTGAAGCTTTCTTT
CASRQGPNTEAFF
>TRBJ1-1|TRBV5-1|-|TRBD1
TGCGCCAGCAGCTTGGTTTACAGGGGGAACACTGAAGCTTTCTTT
CASSLVYRGNTEAFF
>TRBJ1-3|TRBV11-2|-|-
TGTGCCAGCAGCTTAGAGGGTTTCTCAGGGGCTGGAAACACCATATATTTT
CASSLEGFSGAGNTIYF
>TRBJ1-3|TRBV4-1|-|TRBD1
TGCGCCAGCAGCCAAGGGGGACAGGTAGTTGGAAACACCATATATTTT
CASSQGGQVVGNTIYF
>TRBJ1-4|TRBV7-9|-|-
TGTGCCAGCAGCAAGAAGGGCACAGGGAATGAAAAACTGTTTTTT
CASSKKGTGNEKLFF
>TRBJ1-2|TRBV29-1|-|-
TGCAGCGCCGGGGGCTATGGCTACACCTTC
CSAGGYGYTF
>TRBJ2-5|TRBV5-1|-|-
TGCGCCAGCAGCTGGGGCCAGGAGCAACAGACCCAGTACTTC
CASSWGQEQQTQYF
>TRBJ2-1|TRBV18|-|-
TGTGCCAGCTCACCAGGGGCTGAGCAGTTCTTC
CASSPGAEQFF